This TCR beta chain stems from a study of T cell responses to AZD1222 COVID-19 vaccine. Whole-study results and caveats: Across the whole spike, CD4 TCRs peaked at regions 160-218 and 743-854.

The protocol was immunoSEQ multiplex PCR, while the TCRdb copy is restricted to in-frame clones and leaves out a portion. In the table there are over 45,000 clones, approximately 89% of which are singletons. Concerning this clone: Its antigen remains unknown.

V trimming: 4 bases; J trimming: 2 bases; junction bases outside the gene matches: 3. The germline CDR1 and CDR2 sequences are SNHLY and FYNNEI. The CDR3 is 14 amino acids. The sequenced sample was peripheral blood, obtained 28 days after the second AZD1222 dose. This sequence was found in an adult who received the AZD1222 COVID-19 vaccine. The chain has TRBV2 and TRBJ1-2; 8 nucleotides agree with TRBD1. The CDR3: CASSGQGQNYGYTF. The DNA for the CDR3 is TGTGCCAGCAGTGGACAGGGGCAAAACTATGGCTACACCTTC.